This TCR beta chain was recovered during a study of Ad26.COV2.S vaccination and SARS-CoV-2 variants (dated by TCRdb to 2020 to 2023). A note on the overall study: Vaccine-arm donors came from COV1001, a multicentre, randomized, double-blind, placebo-controlled phase I-IIa trial of Ad26.COV2.S in healthy adults. Ad26.COV2.S was administered intramuscularly at a dose of 5x10^10 or 1x10^11 viral particles, either as one shot or as two shots given 56 days apart. TCRbeta repertoire sequencing served as the tool for gauging how specific and how broad the SARS-CoV-2-reactive T cell receptors were following Ad26.COV2.S vaccination. The TCR-sequenced set comprised approximately 32 samples: approximately 19 Ad26.COV2.S vaccine recipients, 5 placebo recipients and 8 SARS-CoV-2 convalescent individuals. Trial participants were randomized into five groups of five: low-dose or high-dose Ad26.COV2.S given once or twice, or placebo on both occasions. Investigators remained blinded to trial group allocation during experiments and outcome assessment.

The immunoSEQ Assay was used to sequence TCRbeta CDR3 regions. After extraction, genomic DNA underwent amplification by bias-controlled multiplex PCR, followed by high-throughput sequencing. On the authors' methods: To quantify the absolute abundance of each unique TCRbeta CDR3 region, sequences were collapsed and filtered. T cell fraction was estimated by normalization of TCRbeta template counts to usable DNA, with usable DNA being measured through amplification of reference genes present in all nucleated cells. Repertoire TCRs were annotated as SARS-CoV-2-specific when V gene, CDR3 amino acid sequence and J gene were exactly matched to a known reactive TCR set. MIRA supplied the reference SARS-CoV-2 TCR set, which was filtered for enrichment in COVID-19-positive ImmuneCODE repertoires so that public or cross-reactive TCRs were removed. Using the MIRA antigens, annotated TCRs were further analysed by specific ORF or by position within an ORF. Depth was the summed frequency of annotated unique rearrangements, while breadth was defined as annotated unique rearrangements over total unique productive rearrangements. Group comparisons of TCR breadth used two-sided Wilcoxon rank-sum tests. In TCRdb, the immuneACCESS table is reduced to in-frame sequences with V and J assigned. These tables do not hold every clone; where another copy was compared, an unresolved V gene accounts for under half, and the others remain unexplained. The DNA was the basis for D and trimming; V, J and clone size are from that table. In all, the sample holds about 350,000 clones, and roughly 90% of those were seen once. 6.4% of the sample rests with the top ten.

The treatment or condition label, read with the paper, signifies: some 20 received Ad26.COV2.S at low or high dose, single or two shots; 5 received placebo; per-sample allocation not given. Repertoires of vaccine and placebo recipients were sequenced from samples collected on day 63 after the first injection. In Cohort 1b, about 27 adults aged 18-55 years were enrolled at a single site in Boston, USA, between 29 July and 7 August 2020. Ad26.COV2.S was a replication-incompetent adenovirus type 26 vector expressing a prefusion-stabilized SARS-CoV-2 spike protein from the original Wuhan strain. About this clone itself: Its antigen has not been determined. No quality values exist for individual bases; no much larger clone is one base distant.

Taken from the germline V gene (reference sequence), the CDR1 and CDR2 loops are SGHKS and YYEKEE. V is shortened by 4 bases, J by 0 bases, and the region joining them spans 20 bases. The CDR3 goes from the cysteine to the phenylalanine over 18 residues. Only the CDR3 region is kept as DNA, spanning 54 bases read in frame from base 1. Summary of the overall study and its limitations: Vaccine and placebo recipients had similar non-spike TCR breadth, a finding consistent with the vaccine containing only spike. The study was not powered for comparison of responses between vaccine doses or regimens. It was noted by the authors that total T cell responses may have been underestimated by the TCR breadth and depth analyses. After vaccination, spike-specific CD8+ and CD4+ T cell responses were reported to show substantial breadth. Higher spike-specific TCR breadth was observed in Ad26.COV2.S recipients than in placebo recipients (P = 0.0014).

The sequence is built from TRBV5-5 and TRBJ1-3; there is no confident call for the D gene. The sample was peripheral blood, taken in a trial of Ad26.COV2.S vaccine versus placebo. This TCR came from a person between 18 and 65 years old who received the Ad26.COV2.S COVID-19 vaccine or a placebo. The DNA is as follows: TGTGCCAGCAGCCCTGACTCCGGGCCGCAATACTCTGGAAACACCATATATTTT. Its protein reads: CASSPDSGPQYSGNTIYF.